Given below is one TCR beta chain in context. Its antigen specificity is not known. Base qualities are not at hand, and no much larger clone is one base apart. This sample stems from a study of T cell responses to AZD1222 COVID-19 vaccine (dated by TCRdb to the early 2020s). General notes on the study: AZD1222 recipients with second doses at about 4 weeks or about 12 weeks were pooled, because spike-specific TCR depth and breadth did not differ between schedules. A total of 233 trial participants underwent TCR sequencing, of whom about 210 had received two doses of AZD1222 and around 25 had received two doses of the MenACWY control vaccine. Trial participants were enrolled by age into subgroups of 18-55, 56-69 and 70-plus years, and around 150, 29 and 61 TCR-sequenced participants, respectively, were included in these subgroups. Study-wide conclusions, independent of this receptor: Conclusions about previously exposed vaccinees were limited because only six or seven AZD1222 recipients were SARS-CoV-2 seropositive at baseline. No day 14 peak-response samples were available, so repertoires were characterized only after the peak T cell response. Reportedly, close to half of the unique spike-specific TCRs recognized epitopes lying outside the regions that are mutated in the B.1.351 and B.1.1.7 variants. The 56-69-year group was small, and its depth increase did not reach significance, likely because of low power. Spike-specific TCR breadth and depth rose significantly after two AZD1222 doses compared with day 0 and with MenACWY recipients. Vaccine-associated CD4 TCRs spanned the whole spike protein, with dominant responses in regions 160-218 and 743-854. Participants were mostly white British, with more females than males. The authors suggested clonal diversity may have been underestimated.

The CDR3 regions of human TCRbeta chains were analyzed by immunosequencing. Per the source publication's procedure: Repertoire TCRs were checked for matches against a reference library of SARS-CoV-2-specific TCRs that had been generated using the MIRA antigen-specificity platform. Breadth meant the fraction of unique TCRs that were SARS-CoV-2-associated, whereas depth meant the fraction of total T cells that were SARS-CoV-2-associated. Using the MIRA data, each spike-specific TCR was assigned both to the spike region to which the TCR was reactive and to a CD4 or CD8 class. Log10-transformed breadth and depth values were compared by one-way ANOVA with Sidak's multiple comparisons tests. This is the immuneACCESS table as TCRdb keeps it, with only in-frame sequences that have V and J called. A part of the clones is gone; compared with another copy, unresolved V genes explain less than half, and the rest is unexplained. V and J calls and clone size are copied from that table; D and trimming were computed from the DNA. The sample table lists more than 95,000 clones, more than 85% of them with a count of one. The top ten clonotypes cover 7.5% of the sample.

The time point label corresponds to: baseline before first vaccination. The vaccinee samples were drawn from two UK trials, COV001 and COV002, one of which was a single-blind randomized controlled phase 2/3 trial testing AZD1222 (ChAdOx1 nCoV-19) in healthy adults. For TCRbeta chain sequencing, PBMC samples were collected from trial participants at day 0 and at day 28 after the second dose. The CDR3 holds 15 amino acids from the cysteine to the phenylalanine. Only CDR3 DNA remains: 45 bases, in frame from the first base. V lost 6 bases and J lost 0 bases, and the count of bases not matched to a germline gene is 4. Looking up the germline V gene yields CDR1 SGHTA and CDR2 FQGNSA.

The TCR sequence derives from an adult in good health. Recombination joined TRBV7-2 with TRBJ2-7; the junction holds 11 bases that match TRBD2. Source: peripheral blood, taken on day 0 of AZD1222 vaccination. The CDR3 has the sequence CASSSTSGASYEQYF. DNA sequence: TGTGCCAGCAGTTCGACTAGCGGGGCCTCCTACGAGCAGTACTTC.